This T cell receptor beta chain was identified during a study of blood T cell repertoires in COVID-19 (dated by TCRdb to 2018 to 2021). In terms of the full investigation: Collaborator samples came from the United States, Italy and Spain and covered acute and convalescent phases of COVID-19. The sample metadata nearly always contained a de-identified subject ID, COVID-19 status, age in years and sex. The dataset comprised deeply sampled blood TCRbeta repertoires from subjects exposed to, actively infected with, or recovered from COVID-19. The material from the prospective study consisted of cDNA or gDNA derived from T cells, B-cell-depleted T cells, or PBMCs. Samples came from the ongoing ImmuneRACE study (first 160 participants) plus 1,254 subjects from 6 global collaborators. The repertoires were released in a freely available public database meant as a resource for research on the immune response to SARS-CoV-2. Where HLA class I and class II types were available, the types were taken from metadata supplied by the sample provider, not from assay-based typing.

One collaborating source in Seattle enrolled patients while the patients were actively infected and followed the patients over time throughout the course of disease. Each collaborating institution followed its own protocols to collect whole blood in K2EDTA tubes. For TCRbeta analysis, collaborators shipped samples as frozen whole blood, isolated PBMCs, or DNA extracted from either of those sample types. Study-wide findings and limitations: The quantity of clinical and demographic metadata differed by source and by participant and was supplied without curation.

As concerns this clone: The antigen this receptor binds is unknown. Base qualities are missing; no much larger clone stands one base away.

The CDR3 measures 17 amino acids from cysteine to phenylalanine. Just CDR3 DNA is preserved here, 51 bases in frame from base 1. V ends up 4 bases short and J 0 bases short, with an unmatched junction base count of 3. CDR1 and CDR2, looked up from the germline V gene, are KGHSH and LQKENI. TCRbeta CDR3 regions were amplified from genomic DNA by means of the immunoSEQ Assay, a bias-controlled multiplex PCR. The source study handled its data this way. The number of nucleated cells in each sample was estimated from the amplification of reference gene primers within the assay. To quantify the absolute abundance of each unique TCRbeta CDR3 rearrangement, sequence reads were collapsed and filtered. For each sample, productive Simpson clonality was calculated as the square root of Simpson's diversity index across productive rearrangements. TCRdb mirrors the immuneACCESS table, restricted to in-frame sequences. Some clones are absent from its copies; in checked studies, under half trace to an unresolved V gene, and the reason for the others is unknown. V and J calls and clone size come straight from that table; D and trimming were deduced from the DNA. The sample table lists 55,000 to 65,000 clones, approximately 78% of them with a count of one. The ten most abundant clones make up roughly 30% of the sample.

Sequencing input: peripheral blood. The receptor chain draws on TRBV18 and TRBJ1-6, with 10 middle bases fitting TRBD1. This TCR was recovered from a man aged 55 to 70 with COVID-19, enrolled during active disease. The nucleotide sequence reads TGTGCCAGCTCACGGGACAGGGGAAGCTCCTATAATTCACCCCTCCACTTT. Translated, this gives CASSRDRGSSYNSPLHF.